Following are 16 T cell receptor beta chains from one sample sequenced in a study of shared clonotypes between healthy human individuals. Here immunoSEQ multiplex PCR was the method, and the copy in TCRdb shows in-frame clones only, minus some. The table has roughly 2.2 million clones, 85% to 95% seen once; the top ten hold about 0.36%. Sequenced: naive CD4+ T cells from PBMCs. Subset described: CD45RA+ positively selected. The source of these receptors is a man between 18 and 29 years old in good health. Some clones in this sample may be carry-over from other donors' samples.

The chain links TRBV10-3 to TRBJ2-1; D is uncertain. V lost 6 bases and J 7 bases, leaving 10 bases between the germline ends. Germline V gene lookup returns CDR1 ENHRY and CDR2 SYGVKD. This CDR3 region has 12 residues. CDR3: CAISPGVNEQFF. CDR3 sequence (DNA): TGTGCCATCAGCCCCGGAGTGAATGAGCAGTTCTTC.

This clone has just a few counts. The V call is TRBV4-2, the J call TRBJ1-2, with 7 bases matching TRBD1. J gave up 4 bases and V 10 bases, and 15 bases lay outside the gene matches. This CDR3 has 15 residues. Germline V gene sequence: CDR1 LGHNA, CDR2 YNFKEQ. The CDR3 DNA is TGTGCCACCAACCCTAAAGGGGGCGACTCCTATGGCTACACCTTC. This encodes CATNPKGGDSYGYTF.

The chain employs TRBV30 and TRBJ2-1; possibly TRBD1 for D (5 bases). With 7 bases removed from V and 2 bases from J, the gap between germline ends came to 12 bases. Germline V CDR1 and CDR2: GTSNPN, SVGIG (reference sequence). The CDR3 runs 13 residues. The CDR3 DNA reads as TGTGCCTTAACAGGAAACACCTACAATGAGCAGTTCTTC. This sequence encodes CALTGNTYNEQFF.

The rearrangement links TRBV6-1 to TRBJ1-3; TRBD1 matches 7 bases. Germline-derived CDR1 and CDR2 are MNHNS and SASEGT. This CDR3 has 15 amino acids. J gave up 2 bases and V 6 bases, and 7 bases lay outside the gene matches. CDR3 DNA sequence: TGTGCCAGCAGCCGGACAGGCGAAACTGGAAACACCATATATTTT. Protein sequence: CASSRTGETGNTIYF.

This clone was counted a single time. The chain uses TRBV4-1 and TRBJ2-3; 12 bases line up with TRBD2. Unmatched junction bases numbered 6, after V lost 2 bases and J lost 6 bases. Germline CDR1 MGHRA, CDR2 YSYEKL. CDR3 length equals 16 residues. Here the CDR3 DNA reads TGCGCCAGCAGCCAATTTGGACTAGCGGGGAAGGATACGCAGTATTTT. This codes for CASSQFGLAGKDTQYF.

V usage is TRBV5-1 and J usage is TRBJ1-1; no firm D call. The germline V gene encodes CDR1 SGHRS and CDR2 YFSETQ. V was cut by 7 bases and J by 0 bases, with 13 bases left in between. CDR3 length: 14 amino acids. The chain's CDR3 is CASRGTGMNTEAFF. The CDR3 DNA sequence: TGCGCCAGCCGTGGAACTGGTATGAACACTGAAGCTTTCTTT.

V usage is TRBV5-1 and J usage is TRBJ1-5, with D perhaps TRBD1 (6 bases). CDR1 and CDR2 from the germline V gene are SGHRS and YFSETQ. Trimming cost V 0 bases and J 2 bases, with 15 bases left between them. The CDR3 is made up of 17 amino acids. The CDR3 coding sequence is TGCGCCAGCAGCTTGGCCCCGGGGGCGGGGGGCAATCAGCCCCAGCATTTT. Protein product: CASSLAPGAGGNQPQHF.

This clone was found once. The chain uses TRBV9 and TRBJ2-1; maybe TRBD2 (5 bases). The CDR3 has 14 residues. CDR1 is SGDLS and CDR2 is YYNGEE in the germline V gene. The V gene lost 3 bases and the J gene lost 6 bases, with 13 bases spanning the gap. The CDR3 coding sequence is TGTGCCAGCAGCGACCCGGGAAGGGCCAATGAGCAGTTCTTC. Translated: CASSDPGRANEQFF. The variable domain in full, completed from reference TRBV9 and TRBJ2-1, reads DSGVTQTPKHLITATGQRVTLRCSPRSGDLSVYWYQQSLDQGLQFLIQYYNGEERAKGNILERFSAQQFPDLHSELNLSSLELGDSALYFCASSDPGRANEQFFGPGTRLTVL.

This clone was seen only once. CDR3 amino acids: CASSSGILYGYTF. In nucleotides, the CDR3 is TGTGCCAGCAGCTCCGGGATCCTCTATGGCTACACCTTC. The chain carries TRBV11-2 and TRBJ1-2, with no clear D. The CDR3 covers 13 residues. Trimming took 4 bases from V and 4 from J, leaving 10 bases between them. The germline gives CDR1 SGHAT, CDR2 FQNNGV.

The chain couples TRBV6-5 to TRBJ1-3; D remains unclear. Trimming pared 6 bases from V and 2 bases from J, leaving 14 bases between. Germline assignment: CDR1 MNHEY and CDR2 SVGAGI. The CDR3 runs 15 residues. The CDR3 sequence is CASSATRGAGNTIYF. The DNA of the CDR3 is TGTGCCAGCAGCGCCACCCGGGGAGCTGGAAACACCATATATTTT.

V usage is TRBV6-1 and J usage is TRBJ1-1; D not resolved. CDR1 and CDR2 (germline): MNHNS, SASEGT. This CDR3 contains 13 residues. Trimming removed 8 bases from V and 2 bases from J, with 12 bases in between. CDR3 bases: TGTGCCAGCCGTCTGAACCTTAACACTGAAGCTTTCTTT. Translated, it gives CASRLNLNTEAFF.

Regarding this clone: Other DNA sequences in this sample translate to the same CDR3. V usage is TRBV7-2 and J usage is TRBJ1-5; D is unresolved. CDR3 length: 13 amino acids. Germline V gene data show CDR1 as SGHTA and CDR2 as FQGNSA. Between the trimmed V and J ends, which lost 1 base and 3 bases, there was a span of 4 bases. The CDR3 nucleotides read TGTGCCAGCAGCTTAGGAGCCAATCAGCCCCAGCATTTT. This sequence encodes CASSLGANQPQHF.

The V and J genes are TRBV18 and TRBJ2-7, with TRBD1 matching over 7 bases. Trimming removed 3 bases from V and 6 bases from J; junction bases left unmatched: 5. Germline CDR1 reads KGHSH; CDR2 reads LQKENI. The CDR3 extends over 13 amino acids. This chain's CDR3 is CASSPIRQGEQYF. The CDR3 DNA follows: TGTGCCAGCTCACCTATCCGACAGGGCGAGCAGTACTTC.

This clone came up a few times. J is TRBJ1-1 and V is TRBV18; weak D call: TRBD1 (5 bases). Germline lookup yields CDR1 KGHSH and CDR2 LQKENI. This CDR3 contains 14 residues. Trimming left V 3 bases short and J 12 bases short, with 20 bases between. CDR3 sequence: CASSPVQGPGGPFF. As DNA, the CDR3 is TGTGCCAGCTCACCTGTGCAGGGTCCCGGTGGACCTTTCTTT.

The CDR3 reads CASSWRGRYGNQPQHF. CDR3 nucleotides: TGTGCCAGCAGTTGGAGGGGGCGGTATGGCAATCAGCCCCAGCATTTT. The chain couples TRBV28 to TRBJ1-5; 7 nucleotides agree with TRBD1. Germline V gives CDR1 MDHEN, CDR2 SYDVKM. The length of the CDR3 is 16 residues. V lost 4 bases to trimming and J lost 2 bases; unmatched junction nucleotides: 8.

This clone occurred once. In DNA, the CDR3 is TGTGCCACCAGCAGAGTAAAGAGCGGGAGCCACTACAATGAGCAGTTCTTC. It yields the protein CATSRVKSGSHYNEQFF. This chain joins TRBV15 and TRBJ2-1, with 8 bases identical to TRBD2. V lost 1 base to trimming and J lost 3 bases; unmatched junction nucleotides: 8. CDR1 and CDR2 from the germline V gene are LNHNV and YYDKDF (reference sequence). The CDR3 totals 17 residues.